This entry features one TCR beta chain sequence. Antigen specificity is unknown. Some clones are missing from TCRdb's copy, which holds only in-frame ones; the method was immunoSEQ multiplex PCR. The sample shows 30,000 to 35,000 clones, 90% of them seen only once. The V gene's germline CDR1 is MGHRA and CDR2 YSYEKL. The length of the CDR3 is 14 residues. Germline trimming cut 3 bases from V and 6 bases from J; bases unmatched to any gene: 4. The data derive from a study of OX40 agonist ivuxolimab in advanced cancers. For the study at large: Of the participants, approximately 40% had some prior anti-PD-1, anti-PD-L1 or anti-CTLA-4 therapy, which was allowed.

Study results and limitations: Some patients without response likewise showed low normalized clonal expansion.

This rearrangement joins TRBV4-1 to TRBJ2-2; TRBD2 matches at 7 bases. Sequenced here: CD4+ or CD8+ T cells sorted from blood, sampled in a trial of the OX40 agonist ivuxolimab. The origin of this receptor is an adult with an advanced solid tumor such as melanoma, head and neck, liver or kidney cancer. As DNA, the CDR3 is TGCGCCAGCAGCCAGGGACTACCCCCCGGGGAGCTGTTTTTT. The encoded protein is CASSQGLPPGELFF.